Following are 27 T cell receptor beta chains from one sample sequenced in a study of blood T cell repertoires in COVID-19. Only in-frame clones appear in the TCRdb table, and some are missing; sequencing was by immunoSEQ multiplex PCR. Here the sample spans 60,000 to 80,000 clones, 84% being singletons. The sample taken for sequencing was peripheral blood. These TCRs come from a man aged 50 to 60 with active COVID-19.

The V and J genes are TRBV5-1 and TRBJ1-1, with a tentative D call TRBD1 (5 bases). V dropped 1 base and J dropped 5 bases, with 12 bases sitting between them. CDR3 length: 14 amino acids. Germline V gene sequence: CDR1 SGHRS, CDR2 YFSETQ. The CDR3 region is CASSLRGGDTEAFF. As DNA, the CDR3 is TGCGCCAGCAGCTTGCGGGGAGGGGATACTGAAGCTTTCTTT.

The chain links TRBV29-1 to TRBJ2-1; TRBD2 agrees at 11 bases. CDR3 size: 12 residues. The V gene's germline CDR1 is SQVTM and CDR2 ANQGSEA. Trimming removed 6 bases from V and 7 bases from J; junction bases left unmatched: 2. Here the CDR3 reads CSVRLAGNEQFF. The CDR3, as DNA: TGCAGCGTGCGACTAGCGGGAAATGAGCAGTTCTTC.

This clone has just a few counts. The CDR3 coding sequence is TGTGCCAGCAGAGACACGAGGGGGCCGGCCGGGGAGCTGTTTTTT. This encodes CASRDTRGPAGELFF. The J gene is TRBJ2-2, the V gene TRBV11-2, with 7 bases matching TRBD1. V was clipped by 6 bases and J by 6 bases; unmatched bases: 10. Germline CDR1 is SGHAT and CDR2 is FQNNGV. The CDR3 consists of 15 residues. The full variable domain, in which reference TRBV11-2 and TRBJ2-2 provide the parts outside the CDR3, is EAGVAQSPRYKIIEKRQSVAFWCNPISGHATLYWYQQILGQGPKLLIQFQNNGVVDDSQLPKDRFSAERLKGVDSTLKIQPAKLEDSAVYLCASRDTRGPAGELFFGEGSRLTVL.

This chain uses TRBV5-1 with TRBJ2-7; D call uncertain. Germline values: CDR1 SGHRS, CDR2 YFSETQ. CDR3 length: 13 amino acids. With 0 bases removed from V and 3 bases from J, the gap between germline ends came to 7 bases. The CDR3 loop is CASSLANSYEQYF. DNA of the CDR3: TGCGCCAGCAGCTTGGCCAACAGCTACGAGCAGTACTTC.

V gene TRBV5-1 combines with J gene TRBJ2-7; 8 nucleotides line up with TRBD1. V was clipped by 3 bases and J by 3 bases; unmatched bases: 5. The CDR3 has 14 amino acids. Per the germline V gene, CDR1 is SGHRS and CDR2 is YFSETQ. In DNA, the CDR3 is TGCGCCAGCAGCTCCGGGACAGGAGTCTACGAGCAGTACTTC. Protein sequence: CASSSGTGVYEQYF.

The chain employs TRBV4-2 and TRBJ2-3; tentatively, D is TRBD2 (7 bases). Trimming shortened V by 0 bases and J by 6 bases, and 16 bases separated the two germline ends. Germline V gene lookup returns CDR1 LGHNA and CDR2 YNFKEQ. CDR3 length: 16 residues. The CDR3 sequence: CASSQDWGGGSDTQYF. The CDR3 DNA sequence: TGTGCCAGCAGCCAAGATTGGGGCGGGGGCTCCGATACGCAGTATTTT.

This chain uses TRBV19 with TRBJ2-7; 7 bases fit TRBD2. The V gene end was trimmed by 5 bases and the J gene end by 1 base; junction bases not matched to a gene: 8. Germline V gene lookup returns CDR1 LNHDA and CDR2 SQIVND (reference sequence). The CDR3 extends over 15 amino acids. CDR3 residues: CASSSRGGSSYEQYF. In DNA, the CDR3 is TGTGCCAGTAGTTCTAGAGGCGGGAGTTCCTACGAGCAGTACTTC.

The chain couples TRBV7-9 to TRBJ1-4; 9 bases line up with TRBD1. V lost 8 bases, J lost 4 bases, and 5 bases stayed unmatched. This CDR3 is built from 14 residues. Germline lookup yields CDR1 SEHNR and CDR2 FQNEAQ (reference sequence). CDR3 DNA: TGTGCCAGCGGGAAGACAGGGGGTAATGAAAAACTGTTTTTT. This encodes CASGKTGGNEKLFF.

This rearrangement joins TRBV2 to TRBJ1-3, with D perhaps matching TRBD1 (5 bases). This CDR3 comprises 13 residues. Deletions cut 10 bases from V and 1 base from J, with 11 bases between. Germline V lookup: CDR1 SNHLY, CDR2 FYNNEI. The CDR3 DNA reads TGTGCCACTCGGGGGGATTCTGGAAACACCATATATTTT. Its translation is CATRGDSGNTIYF.

This chain joins TRBV9 and TRBJ2-1, with 8 bases lining up with TRBD2. The CDR3 has 13 amino acids. Germline CDR1 reads SGDLS; CDR2 reads YYNGEE. The trim removed 5 bases at V and 7 bases at J, leaving 5 bases unmatched. The CDR3 coding sequence is TGTGCCAGCAGAGGACTAGCTGGGAATGAGCAGTTCTTC. This sequence encodes CASRGLAGNEQFF.

The chain combines TRBV4-2 with TRBJ2-1, with TRBD1 matching over 10 bases. Per the germline V gene, CDR1 is LGHNA and CDR2 is YNFKEQ. The CDR3 contains 14 residues. V lost 4 bases to trimming and J lost 15 bases; unmatched junction nucleotides: 12. The CDR3 nucleotides are TGTGCCAGCAGCCCTGACAGGGGGCCGAGGGTTCTGTTCTTC. Translating gives CASSPDRGPRVLFF.

The chain uses TRBV9 and TRBJ2-5; TRBD2 might be the D (6 bases). The germline V gene has CDR1 SGDLS and CDR2 YYNGEE. The CDR3 is made up of 16 amino acids. Trimming took 4 bases from V and 1 from J, leaving 17 bases between them. The CDR3 is CASSPRGNVGQETQYF. CDR3 nucleotide sequence: TGTGCCAGCAGCCCCCGGGGGAATGTGGGCCAAGAGACCCAGTACTTC.

The CDR3 bases are TGTGCCAGCAGTTCCCCCCAGGGGTCTAGCACAGATACGCAGTATTTT. Translation gives CASSSPQGSSTDTQYF. The rearrangement links TRBV27 to TRBJ2-3; the D gene is possibly TRBD1 (6 bases). This CDR3 has 16 residues. V gave up 4 bases and J gave up 0 bases, with 14 bases separating them. CDR1 and CDR2 (germline): MNHEY, SMNVEV (reference sequence).

The chain couples TRBV29-1 to TRBJ2-1, with D possibly matching TRBD1 (7 bases). There are 12 residues in the CDR3. The germline CDR1 and CDR2 sequences are SQVTM and ANQGSEA. V shed 6 bases and J shed 7 bases, with 13 bases lying between them. The CDR3: CSVAPGGNEQFF. The DNA for the CDR3 is TGCAGCGTCGCTCCAGGGGGGAATGAGCAGTTCTTC.

V is TRBV21-1 and J is TRBJ2-3; the DNA was not used to check the table's D call, TRBD2. TRBV21-1 corresponds to a pseudogene. This CDR3 is built from 14 residues. The CDR3 loop reads CASSKEDGADTQYF. Written as DNA, the CDR3 is TGTGCCAGCAGCAAGGAGGACGGCGCAGATACGCAGTATTTT.

This rearrangement joins TRBV7-2 to TRBJ2-3; 14 nucleotides match TRBD2. The trim removed 3 bases at V and 5 bases at J, leaving 10 bases unmatched. CDR1 and CDR2 from the germline V gene are SGHTA and FQGNSA. The CDR3 totals 18 residues. The CDR3 loop reads CASSFLPRLAGGVDTQYF. The CDR3 coding sequence is TGTGCCAGCAGCTTCCTTCCTCGACTAGCGGGAGGGGTAGATACGCAGTATTTT.

This clone was seen a single time. J is TRBJ1-2 and V is TRBV19; D gene uncertain. This CDR3 contains 17 residues. Germline CDR1 is LNHDA and CDR2 is SQIVND (reference sequence). V lost 4 bases and J 6 bases, leaving 24 bases between the germline ends. CDR3: CASSTPGEANWSHGYTF. The CDR3 nucleotides are TGTGCCAGTAGTACCCCTGGGGAGGCCAATTGGAGTCATGGCTACACCTTC.

The V gene is TRBV5-5, the J gene TRBJ1-5, with D hard to call. The CDR3 contains 16 residues. V was shortened by 0 bases and J by 5 bases, with 15 bases between the two germline ends. CDR1 and CDR2 from the germline V gene are SGHKS and YYEKEE (reference sequence). CDR3 residues: CASSLGSLGTDQPQHF. CDR3 sequence (DNA): TGTGCCAGCAGCTTGGGGTCGTTGGGCACAGATCAGCCCCAGCATTTT. The complete variable domain, with remaining parts taken from reference TRBV5-5 and TRBJ1-5, reads DAGVTQSPTHLIKTRGQQVTLRCSPISGHKSVSWYQQVLGQGPQFIFQYYEKEERGRGNFPDRFSARQFPNYSSELNVNALLLGDSALYLCASSLGSLGTDQPQHFGDGTRLSIL.

This clone was seen a handful of times. The chain carries TRBV4-3 and TRBJ1-2; the match to TRBD1 covers 9 bases. Germline V lookup: CDR1 LGHNA, CDR2 YSLEER. V dropped 0 bases and J dropped 2; count of bases not matched to a gene: 1. CDR3 length: 15 residues. The CDR3 is CASSQDTGGNYGYTF. CDR3 DNA: TGCGCCAGCAGCCAAGATACAGGGGGCAACTATGGCTACACCTTC.

The chain combines TRBV24-1 with TRBJ2-3, with D perhaps TRBD2 (6 bases). V was clipped by 2 bases and J by 6 bases, with 23 bases between them. CDR1 is KGHDR, CDR2 SFDVKD, per germline. The CDR3 spans 18 residues. This CDR3 reads CATSDSSGGSGSGDTQYF. The CDR3, as DNA: TGTGCCACCAGTGATTCCTCCGGCGGTAGCGGATCGGGTGATACGCAGTATTTT.

The V and J genes are TRBV15 and TRBJ2-4, with D possibly matching TRBD1 (6 bases). The CDR3 has 15 residues. The V end was cut by 3 bases, the J end by 0 bases, with 9 bases between. Looked up from germline, CDR1 is LNHNV and CDR2 is YYDKDF (reference sequence). The CDR3 is CATSSRQVAKNIQYF. In DNA, the CDR3 is TGTGCCACCAGCAGCCGACAGGTAGCCAAAAACATTCAGTACTTC.

The chain has TRBV7-9 and TRBJ1-1; tentatively, D is TRBD1 (5 bases). This CDR3 is built from 14 residues. Deletions cut 5 bases from V and 3 bases from J, with 13 bases between. Germline CDR1 and CDR2: SEHNR and FQNEAQ (reference sequence). In nucleotides, the CDR3 is TGTGCCAGCAGCCAGGCCGCGGGGGACACTGAAGCTTTCTTT. Translation gives CASSQAAGDTEAFF.

The chain combines TRBV6-6 with TRBJ2-3; TRBD2 matches 7 bases. The CDR3 length is 15 residues. V dropped 7 bases and J dropped 0; count of bases not matched to a gene: 7. Germline V CDR1 and CDR2: MNHNY, SVGAGI (reference sequence). The CDR3 DNA is TGTGCCAGCAATCCCCGGGGGGTCAGCACAGATACGCAGTATTTT. Translated, it gives CASNPRGVSTDTQYF.

V usage is TRBV4-1 and J usage is TRBJ2-7; no reliable D call. V lost 0 bases to trimming and J lost 0 bases, with 9 bases between them. The CDR3 totals 15 residues. Germline CDR1 MGHRA, CDR2 YSYEKL. CDR3 loop: CASSQDLHNSYEQYF. The CDR3 bases are TGCGCCAGCAGCCAAGATCTCCACAACTCCTACGAGCAGTACTTC.

The chain combines TRBV6-2 or TRBV6-3 with TRBJ2-2; D possibly corresponds to TRBD2 (5 bases). Germline values: CDR1 MNHEY, CDR2 SVGEGT. CDR3 length equals 15 residues. V dropped 2 bases and J dropped 4 bases, with 11 bases sitting between them. DNA for the CDR3: TGTGCCAGCAGTTACGAGGGTGGGCGCACCGGGGAGCTGTTTTTT. Its protein is CASSYEGGRTGELFF.

The chain uses TRBV5-5 and TRBJ2-7; D may be TRBD1 (5 bases). With 4 bases removed from V and 0 bases from J, the gap between germline ends came to 14 bases. The CDR3 is 15 amino acids. Germline-derived CDR1 and CDR2 are SGHKS and YYEKEE (reference sequence). CDR3 region: CASSLPGSVSYEQYF. CDR3 nucleotides: TGTGCCAGCAGCCTTCCAGGGTCTGTCTCCTACGAGCAGTACTTC.

The chain couples TRBV7-6 to TRBJ1-4; D perhaps matches TRBD1 (6 bases). V shed 0 bases and J shed 3 bases, with 11 bases lying between them. Per the germline V gene, CDR1 is SGHVS and CDR2 is FNYEAQ. This CDR3 contains 16 residues. The chain's CDR3 is CASSLAGGRANEKLFF. The DNA for the CDR3 is TGTGCCAGCAGCTTAGCCGGGGGGCGGGCTAATGAAAAACTGTTTTTT.